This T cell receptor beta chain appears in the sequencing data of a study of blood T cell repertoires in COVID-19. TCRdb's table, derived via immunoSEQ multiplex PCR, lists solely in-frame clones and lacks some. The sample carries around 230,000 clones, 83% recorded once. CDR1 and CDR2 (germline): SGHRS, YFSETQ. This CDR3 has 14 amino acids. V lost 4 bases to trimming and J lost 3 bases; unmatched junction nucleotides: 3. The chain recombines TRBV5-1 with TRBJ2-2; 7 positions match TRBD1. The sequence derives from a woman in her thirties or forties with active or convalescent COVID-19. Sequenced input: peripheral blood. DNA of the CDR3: TGCGCCAGCAGCGCCACAGGGGACACCGGGGAGCTGTTTTTT. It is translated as CASSATGDTGELFF.